One sample yielded the 8 T cell receptor beta chains listed below, sequenced in a study of Graves' ophthalmopathy and Graves' hyperthyroidism. RNA transcripts were the source from which TCR beta CDR3 regions were amplified. RT-PCR with HTBI primers came first, then second-round multiplex PCR. TCRdb ran MiXCR on the multiplex PCR reads and lists one entry per CDR3 protein. The sample holds 500,000 to 800,000 distinct CDR3 sequences, about 38% seen once. The sequenced sample was peripheral blood. These receptors were collected from an adult man with Graves' ophthalmopathy.

This clonotype was counted ten times or more. The chain uses TRBV20-1 and TRBJ1-4; possible D gene TRBD1, 6 bases. CDR1 is DFQATT and CDR2 is SNEGSKA in the germline V gene (reference sequence). With 3 bases removed from V and 8 bases from J, the gap between germline ends came to 13 bases. CDR3 length equals 13 residues. CDR3 protein: CSASGGAEEKLFF. DNA of the CDR3: TGCAGTGCTAGCGGGGGGGCGGAGGAAAAACTGTTTTTT.

This clonotype was picked up many times. The V gene is TRBV5-8, the J gene TRBJ1-5; D not resolved. The CDR3 consists of 16 residues. V lost 4 bases and J 0 bases, leaving 14 bases between the germline ends. The germline V gene encodes CDR1 SGHTS and CDR2 YDEGEE. CDR3 sequence reads: CASSPPPADSNQPQHF. DNA of the CDR3: TGTGCCAGCAGCCCCCCCCCGGCGGATAGCAATCAGCCCCAGCATTTT.

About this clonotype itself: A single base separates this from a much larger clone, so it may be a read error. The V call is TRBV7-9, the J call TRBJ2-2; 10 bases are shared with TRBD2. The CDR3 extends over 16 amino acids. The V segment lost 5 bases and the J segment 4 bases; nucleotides outside the gene matches: 7. The germline CDR1 and CDR2 sequences are SEHNR and FQNEAQ (reference sequence). The CDR3 reads CASSLPSGRLTGELFF. Here the CDR3 DNA reads TGTGCCAGCAGCCTCCCTAGCGGGAGACTCACCGGGGAGCTGTTTTTT.

The rearrangement links TRBV7-9 to TRBJ2-2, with 10 bases that match TRBD1. This CDR3 is 15 amino acids long. The trim removed 4 bases at V and 7 bases at J, leaving 6 bases unmatched. From germline, CDR1 is SEHNR and CDR2 FQNEAQ (reference sequence). In nucleotides, the CDR3 is TGTGCCAGCAGCTCAGGACAGGGGGGAAGCGGGGAGCTGTTTTTT. It encodes CASSSGQGGSGELFF.

This clonotype was counted at least ten times. This rearrangement joins TRBV10-3 to TRBJ2-2; no reliable D call. Germline V gene sequence: CDR1 ENHRY, CDR2 SYGVKD. Between the trimmed V and J ends, which lost 5 bases and 6 bases, there was a span of 10 bases. This CDR3 contains 13 residues. The CDR3 here is CAISQQSPGELFF. CDR3 nucleotide sequence: TGTGCCATCAGTCAACAGTCCCCCGGGGAGCTGTTTTTT.

The chain is built from TRBV2 and TRBJ1-2; no clear D. V lost 11 bases and J 5 bases, leaving 15 bases between the germline ends. Germline V lookup: CDR1 SNHLY, CDR2 FYNNEI. The CDR3 contains 12 residues. The CDR3 protein is CARGASGYGYTF. CDR3 DNA: TGTGCCCGAGGAGCATCTGGTTATGGCTACACCTTC. The variable domain in full, with the rest retrieved from reference TRBV2 and TRBJ1-2, is EPEVTQTPSHQVTQMGQEVILRCVPISNHLYFYWYRQILGQKVEFLVSFYNNEISEKSEIFDDQFSVERPDGSNFTLKIRSTKLEDSAMYFCARGASGYGYTFGSGTRLTVV.

This clonotype was found many times. V and J are TRBV10-3 and TRBJ2-7, with 10 positions matching TRBD1. The CDR3 sequence is 15 residues long. The V and J ends lost 2 bases and 3 bases, in that order; junction bases with no gene match: 4. The V gene's germline CDR1 is ENHRY and CDR2 SYGVKD. CDR3 nucleotide sequence: TGTGCCATCAGTGAGGTGACAGGGGGCGTCTACGAGCAGTACTTC. This translates into CAISEVTGGVYEQYF.

The chain employs TRBV3-1 and TRBJ2-5; D may match TRBD1 or TRBD2 (5 bases each). The V gene's germline CDR1 is LGHDT and CDR2 YNNKEL (reference sequence). The CDR3 runs to 14 residues. Trimming took 2 bases from V and 5 from J, leaving 12 bases between them. The CDR3 sequence: CASSQNDEGETQYF. Written as DNA, the CDR3 is TGTGCCAGCAGCCAAAATGACGAGGGGGAGACCCAGTACTTC.